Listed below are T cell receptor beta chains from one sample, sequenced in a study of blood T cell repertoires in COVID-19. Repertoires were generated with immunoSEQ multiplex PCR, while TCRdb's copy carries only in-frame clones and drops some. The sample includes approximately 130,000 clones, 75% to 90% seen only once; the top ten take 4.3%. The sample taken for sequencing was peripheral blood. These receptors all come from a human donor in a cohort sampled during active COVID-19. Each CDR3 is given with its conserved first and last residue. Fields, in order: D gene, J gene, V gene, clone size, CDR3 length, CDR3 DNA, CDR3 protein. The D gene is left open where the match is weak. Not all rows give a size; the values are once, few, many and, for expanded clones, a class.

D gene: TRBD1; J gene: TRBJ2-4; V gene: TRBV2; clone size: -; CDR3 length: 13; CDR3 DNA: TGTGCCAGCCAAGACAGGGGGCAAAACATTCAGTACTTC; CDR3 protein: CASQDRGQNIQYF
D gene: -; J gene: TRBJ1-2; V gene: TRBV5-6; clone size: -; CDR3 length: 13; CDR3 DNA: TGTGCCAGCCGGTCGGGGGATAGCTATGGCTACACCTTC; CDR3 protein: CASRSGDSYGYTF
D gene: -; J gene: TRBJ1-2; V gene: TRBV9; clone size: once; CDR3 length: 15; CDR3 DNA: TGTGCCAGCAGCGGACTATCAGGGGACCCCTATGGCTACACCTTC; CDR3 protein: CASSGLSGDPYGYTF
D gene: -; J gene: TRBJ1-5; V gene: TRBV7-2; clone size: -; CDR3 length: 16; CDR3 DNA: TGTGCCAGCAGCTTAGCGATGCCAGGGGTCGGTCAGCCCCAGCATTTT; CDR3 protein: CASSLAMPGVGQPQHF
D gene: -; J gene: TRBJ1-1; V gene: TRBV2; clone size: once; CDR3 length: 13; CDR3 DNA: TGTGCCAGCAGTGGACAGGTAATAACTGAAGCTTTCTTT; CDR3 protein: CASSGQVITEAFF
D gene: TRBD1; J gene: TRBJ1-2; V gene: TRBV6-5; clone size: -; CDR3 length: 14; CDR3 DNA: TGTGCCAGCAGTTACTCGGACAGGGCTGGTGGCTACACCTTC; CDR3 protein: CASSYSDRAGGYTF
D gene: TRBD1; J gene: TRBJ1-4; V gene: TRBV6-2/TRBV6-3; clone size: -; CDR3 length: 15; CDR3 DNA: TGTGCCAGCAGTTACGGGGACAGATCCGATGAAAAACTGTTTTTT; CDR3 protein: CASSYGDRSDEKLFF
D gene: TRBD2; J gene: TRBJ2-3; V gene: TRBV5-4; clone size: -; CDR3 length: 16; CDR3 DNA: TGTGCCAGCAGCTCCTGGGGAGGGGAGAGCACAGATACGCAGTATTTT; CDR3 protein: CASSSWGGESTDTQYF
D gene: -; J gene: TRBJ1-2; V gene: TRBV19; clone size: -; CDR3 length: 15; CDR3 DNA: TGTGCCAGTAGTATCCGGGTTACGACTAACTATGGCTACACCTTC; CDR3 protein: CASSIRVTTNYGYTF
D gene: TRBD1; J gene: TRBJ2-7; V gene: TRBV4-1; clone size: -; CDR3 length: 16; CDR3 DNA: TGCGCCAGCAGCCAAGACCCGGGACAGGGGGACTACGAGCAGTACTTC; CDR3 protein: CASSQDPGQGDYEQYF
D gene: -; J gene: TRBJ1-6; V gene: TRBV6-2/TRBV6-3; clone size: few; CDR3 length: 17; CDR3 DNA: TGTGCCAGCAGCAACCCCTTGGTGCGGGGGCATAATTCACCCCTCCACTTT; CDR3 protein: CASSNPLVRGHNSPLHF
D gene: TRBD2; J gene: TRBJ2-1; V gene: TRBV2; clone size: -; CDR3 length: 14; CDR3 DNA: TGTGCCAGCAGCCTAGCGGGAGGCGTTAATGAGCAGTTCTTC; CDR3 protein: CASSLAGGVNEQFF
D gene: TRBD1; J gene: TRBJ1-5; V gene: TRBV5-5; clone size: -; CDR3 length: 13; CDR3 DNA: TGTGCCAGCCAACAGGGGGCGCATCAGCCCCAGCATTTT; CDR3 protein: CASQQGAHQPQHF
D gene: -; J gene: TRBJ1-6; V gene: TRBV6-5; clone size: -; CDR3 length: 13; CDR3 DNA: TGTGCCAGCAGTAGTTCGGGAAATTCACCCCTCCACTTT; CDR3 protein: CASSSSGNSPLHF
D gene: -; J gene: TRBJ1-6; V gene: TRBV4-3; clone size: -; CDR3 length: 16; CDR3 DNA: TGCGCCAGCAGCCAAGATCATGGCCGAGCGAATTCACCCCTCCACTTT; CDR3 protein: CASSQDHGRANSPLHF
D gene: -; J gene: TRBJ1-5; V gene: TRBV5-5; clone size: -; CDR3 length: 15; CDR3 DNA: TGTGCCAGCAGCTTGGCTGACAGTAGCAATCAGCCCCAGCATTTT; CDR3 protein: CASSLADSSNQPQHF
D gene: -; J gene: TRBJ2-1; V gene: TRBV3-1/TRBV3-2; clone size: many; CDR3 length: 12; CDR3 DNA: TGTGCCAGCAGCCAAGTGGCAGGCGAGCAGTTCTTC; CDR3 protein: CASSQVAGEQFF
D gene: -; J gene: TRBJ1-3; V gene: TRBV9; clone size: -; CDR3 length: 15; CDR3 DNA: TGTGCCAGCAGCTTCGAGGACACACTTAGAAACACCATATATTTT; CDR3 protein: CASSFEDTLRNTIYF
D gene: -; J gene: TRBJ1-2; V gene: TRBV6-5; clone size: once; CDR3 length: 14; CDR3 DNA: TGTGCCAGCAGGGGAGAGGTTATGGGCTATGGCTACACCTTC; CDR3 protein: CASRGEVMGYGYTF
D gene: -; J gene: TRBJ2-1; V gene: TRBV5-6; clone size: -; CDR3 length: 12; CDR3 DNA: TGTGCCAGCAGCTCCACTGAGGGTGAGCAGTTCTTC; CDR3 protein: CASSSTEGEQFF
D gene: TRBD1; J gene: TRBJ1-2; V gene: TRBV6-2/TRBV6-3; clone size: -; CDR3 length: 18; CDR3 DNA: TGTGCCAGCAGTCACCAGGGGGCTAAAAAAACACGAAACTATGGCTACACCTTC; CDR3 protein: CASSHQGAKKTRNYGYTF
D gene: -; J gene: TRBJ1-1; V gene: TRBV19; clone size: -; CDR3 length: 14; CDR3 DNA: TGTGCCAGTAGCCCGCAGGGCATGAACACTGAAGCTTTCTTT; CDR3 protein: CASSPQGMNTEAFF
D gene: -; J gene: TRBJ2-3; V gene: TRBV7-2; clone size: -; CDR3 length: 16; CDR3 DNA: TGTGCCAGCAGCTCCCAAGGCCGGGATGGCACAGATACGCAGTATTTT; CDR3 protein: CASSSQGRDGTDTQYF
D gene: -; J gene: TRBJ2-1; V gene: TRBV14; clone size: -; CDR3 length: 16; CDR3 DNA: TGTGCCAGCAGCCAAGATGGTCCGGGAGTTAACAATGAGCAGTTCTTC; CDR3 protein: CASSQDGPGVNNEQFF
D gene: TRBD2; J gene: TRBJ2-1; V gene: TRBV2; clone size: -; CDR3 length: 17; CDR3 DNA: TGTGCCAGCAGTGATAATCTCGAGCGGGAGGGCGGGGATGAGCAGTTCTTC; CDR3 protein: CASSDNLEREGGDEQFF
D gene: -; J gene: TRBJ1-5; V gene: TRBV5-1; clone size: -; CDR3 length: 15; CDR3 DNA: TGCGCCAGCAGCCCGCAGGGAGGAATCAATCAGCCCCAGCATTTT; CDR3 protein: CASSPQGGINQPQHF
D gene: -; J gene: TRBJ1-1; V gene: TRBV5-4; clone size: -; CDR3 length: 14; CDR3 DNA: TGTGCCAGCTTCCCCCAGGGGTCCAGCACTGAAGCTTTCTTT; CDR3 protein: CASFPQGSSTEAFF
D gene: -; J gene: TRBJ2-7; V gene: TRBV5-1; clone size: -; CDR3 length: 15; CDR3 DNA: TGCGCCAGCAGCTTGGGTCTAAGTTCCTCCTACGAGCAGTACTTC; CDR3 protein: CASSLGLSSSYEQYF
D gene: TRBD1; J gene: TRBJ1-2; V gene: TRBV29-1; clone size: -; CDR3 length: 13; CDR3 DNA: TGCAGCGTTGAATCGGGACAGGGTGATGGCTACACCTTC; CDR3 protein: CSVESGQGDGYTF
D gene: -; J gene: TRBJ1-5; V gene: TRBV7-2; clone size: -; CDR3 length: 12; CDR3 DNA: TGTGCCAGCAGCTTAGACCTAGAGCCCCAGCATTTT; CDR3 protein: CASSLDLEPQHF
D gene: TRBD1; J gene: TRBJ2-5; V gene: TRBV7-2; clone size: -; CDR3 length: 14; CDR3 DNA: TGTGCCAGCAGCACAGGGGATCCGGGAGAGACCCAGTACTTC; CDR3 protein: CASSTGDPGETQYF
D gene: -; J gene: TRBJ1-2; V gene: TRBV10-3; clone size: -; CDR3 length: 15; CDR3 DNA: TGTGCCATCAGTGAGTCCCCGGGAGCTAACTATGGCTACACCTTC; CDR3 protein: CAISESPGANYGYTF
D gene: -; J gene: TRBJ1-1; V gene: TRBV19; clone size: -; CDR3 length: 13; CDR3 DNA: TGTGCCAGTAGTATTAAGACGGGCACTGAAGCTTTCTTT; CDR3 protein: CASSIKTGTEAFF
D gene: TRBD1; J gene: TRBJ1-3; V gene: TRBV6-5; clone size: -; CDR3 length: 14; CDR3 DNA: TGTGCCACCAGACAGACAGGGGCTGGAAACACCATATATTTT; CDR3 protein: CATRQTGAGNTIYF
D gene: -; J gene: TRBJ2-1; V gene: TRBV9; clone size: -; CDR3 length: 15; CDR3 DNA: TGTGCCAGCAGCGTAGGCCCCACTACGCCCAATGAGCAGTTCTTC; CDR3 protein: CASSVGPTTPNEQFF
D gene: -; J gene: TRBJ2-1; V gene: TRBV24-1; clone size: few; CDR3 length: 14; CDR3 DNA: TGTGCCACCAGCCCCGGTGGTATGGGCCTAGAGCAGTTCTTC; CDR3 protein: CATSPGGMGLEQFF
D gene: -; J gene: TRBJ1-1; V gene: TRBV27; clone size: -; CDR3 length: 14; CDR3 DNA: TGTGCCAGCAGTCCCCGACAGAGGAACACTGAAGCTTTCTTT; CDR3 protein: CASSPRQRNTEAFF
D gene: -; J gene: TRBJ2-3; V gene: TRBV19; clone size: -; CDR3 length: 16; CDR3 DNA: TGTGCCAGTAGTGCCCGGCACGGGAGTGCGGCAGATACGCAGTATTTT; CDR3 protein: CASSARHGSAADTQYF
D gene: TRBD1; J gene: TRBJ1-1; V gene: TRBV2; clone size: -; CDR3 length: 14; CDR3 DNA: TGTGCCAGCAGCCGGGACAGAGGACATGAGGAAGCTTTCTTT; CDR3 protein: CASSRDRGHEEAFF
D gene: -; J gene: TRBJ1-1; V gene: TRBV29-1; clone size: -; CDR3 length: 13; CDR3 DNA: TGCAGCGTTGAAGGGCTGATGAACACTGAAGCTTTCTTT; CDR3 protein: CSVEGLMNTEAFF
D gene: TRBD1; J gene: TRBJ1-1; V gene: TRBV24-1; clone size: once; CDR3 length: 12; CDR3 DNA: TGTGCCACCAGTGAAGGGGGCCTGAAGGCTTTCTTT; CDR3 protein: CATSEGGLKAFF
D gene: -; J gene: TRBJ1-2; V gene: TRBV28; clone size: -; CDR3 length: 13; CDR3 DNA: TGTGCCAGCAAGTTGGGCCTTTCAAATGGCTACACCTTC; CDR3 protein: CASKLGLSNGYTF
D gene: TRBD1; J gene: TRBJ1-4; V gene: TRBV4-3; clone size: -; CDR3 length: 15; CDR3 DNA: TGCGCCAGCAGCCAAGATCACGGGGGATGGACAGGGAGATTTTTT; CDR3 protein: CASSQDHGGWTGRFF
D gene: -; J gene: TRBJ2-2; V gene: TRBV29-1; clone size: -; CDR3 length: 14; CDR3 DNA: TGCAGCGTCGTCGTTGGGGGGACCACCGGGGAGCTGTTTTTT; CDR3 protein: CSVVVGGTTGELFF
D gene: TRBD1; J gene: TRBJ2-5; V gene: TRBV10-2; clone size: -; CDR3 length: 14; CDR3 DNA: TGCGCCAGCAGTGTTAGGGGGCTCCAAGAGACCCAGTACTTC; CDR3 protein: CASSVRGLQETQYF
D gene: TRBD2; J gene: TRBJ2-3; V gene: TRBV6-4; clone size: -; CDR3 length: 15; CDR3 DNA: TGTGCCAGCAGTGACGCCGTCAGCGGGAGGGATACGCAGTATTTT; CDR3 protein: CASSDAVSGRDTQYF
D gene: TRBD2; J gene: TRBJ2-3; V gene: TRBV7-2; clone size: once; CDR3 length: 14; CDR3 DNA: TGTGCCAGCAGGGACCCTAGCGGGAGCGTAAAGCAGTATTTT; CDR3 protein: CASRDPSGSVKQYF
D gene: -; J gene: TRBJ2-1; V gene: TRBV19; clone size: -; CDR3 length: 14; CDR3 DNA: TGTGCCACCTCCACGAGGCAGGGGAGTCTCGAGCAGTTCTTC; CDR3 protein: CATSTRQGSLEQFF
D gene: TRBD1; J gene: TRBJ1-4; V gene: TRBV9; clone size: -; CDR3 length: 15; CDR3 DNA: TGTGCCAGCAGCGTACGCGGACAGGGTGGAGAAAAACTGTTTTTT; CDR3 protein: CASSVRGQGGEKLFF
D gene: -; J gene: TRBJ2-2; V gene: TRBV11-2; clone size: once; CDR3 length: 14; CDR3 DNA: TGTGCCAGCAGACCAGAGGGGGAAGTCGGGGAGCTGTTTTTT; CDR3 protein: CASRPEGEVGELFF
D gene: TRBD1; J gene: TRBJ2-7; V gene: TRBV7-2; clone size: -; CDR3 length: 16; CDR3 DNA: TGTGCCAGCAGCTCTGAGGGCGGACAGGGATTCCACGAGCAGTACTTC; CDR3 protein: CASSSEGGQGFHEQYF
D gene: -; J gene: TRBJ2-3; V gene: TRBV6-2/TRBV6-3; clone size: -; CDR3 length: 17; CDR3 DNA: TGTGCCAGCACCTACTCCCTGGGGGGACTTAGCACAGATACGCAGTATTTT; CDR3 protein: CASTYSLGGLSTDTQYF
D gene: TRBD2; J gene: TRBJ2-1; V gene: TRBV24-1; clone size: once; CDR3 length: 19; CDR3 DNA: TGTGCCACCAGTGATTTTGGCGGGAGGGGGATCAGGGCCTACAATGAGCAGTTCTTC; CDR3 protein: CATSDFGGRGIRAYNEQFF
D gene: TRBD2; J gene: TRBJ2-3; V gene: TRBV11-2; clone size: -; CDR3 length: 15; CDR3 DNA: TGTGCCAGCAGCGAAGTGGGACTAAGCACAGATACGCAGTATTTT; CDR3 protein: CASSEVGLSTDTQYF